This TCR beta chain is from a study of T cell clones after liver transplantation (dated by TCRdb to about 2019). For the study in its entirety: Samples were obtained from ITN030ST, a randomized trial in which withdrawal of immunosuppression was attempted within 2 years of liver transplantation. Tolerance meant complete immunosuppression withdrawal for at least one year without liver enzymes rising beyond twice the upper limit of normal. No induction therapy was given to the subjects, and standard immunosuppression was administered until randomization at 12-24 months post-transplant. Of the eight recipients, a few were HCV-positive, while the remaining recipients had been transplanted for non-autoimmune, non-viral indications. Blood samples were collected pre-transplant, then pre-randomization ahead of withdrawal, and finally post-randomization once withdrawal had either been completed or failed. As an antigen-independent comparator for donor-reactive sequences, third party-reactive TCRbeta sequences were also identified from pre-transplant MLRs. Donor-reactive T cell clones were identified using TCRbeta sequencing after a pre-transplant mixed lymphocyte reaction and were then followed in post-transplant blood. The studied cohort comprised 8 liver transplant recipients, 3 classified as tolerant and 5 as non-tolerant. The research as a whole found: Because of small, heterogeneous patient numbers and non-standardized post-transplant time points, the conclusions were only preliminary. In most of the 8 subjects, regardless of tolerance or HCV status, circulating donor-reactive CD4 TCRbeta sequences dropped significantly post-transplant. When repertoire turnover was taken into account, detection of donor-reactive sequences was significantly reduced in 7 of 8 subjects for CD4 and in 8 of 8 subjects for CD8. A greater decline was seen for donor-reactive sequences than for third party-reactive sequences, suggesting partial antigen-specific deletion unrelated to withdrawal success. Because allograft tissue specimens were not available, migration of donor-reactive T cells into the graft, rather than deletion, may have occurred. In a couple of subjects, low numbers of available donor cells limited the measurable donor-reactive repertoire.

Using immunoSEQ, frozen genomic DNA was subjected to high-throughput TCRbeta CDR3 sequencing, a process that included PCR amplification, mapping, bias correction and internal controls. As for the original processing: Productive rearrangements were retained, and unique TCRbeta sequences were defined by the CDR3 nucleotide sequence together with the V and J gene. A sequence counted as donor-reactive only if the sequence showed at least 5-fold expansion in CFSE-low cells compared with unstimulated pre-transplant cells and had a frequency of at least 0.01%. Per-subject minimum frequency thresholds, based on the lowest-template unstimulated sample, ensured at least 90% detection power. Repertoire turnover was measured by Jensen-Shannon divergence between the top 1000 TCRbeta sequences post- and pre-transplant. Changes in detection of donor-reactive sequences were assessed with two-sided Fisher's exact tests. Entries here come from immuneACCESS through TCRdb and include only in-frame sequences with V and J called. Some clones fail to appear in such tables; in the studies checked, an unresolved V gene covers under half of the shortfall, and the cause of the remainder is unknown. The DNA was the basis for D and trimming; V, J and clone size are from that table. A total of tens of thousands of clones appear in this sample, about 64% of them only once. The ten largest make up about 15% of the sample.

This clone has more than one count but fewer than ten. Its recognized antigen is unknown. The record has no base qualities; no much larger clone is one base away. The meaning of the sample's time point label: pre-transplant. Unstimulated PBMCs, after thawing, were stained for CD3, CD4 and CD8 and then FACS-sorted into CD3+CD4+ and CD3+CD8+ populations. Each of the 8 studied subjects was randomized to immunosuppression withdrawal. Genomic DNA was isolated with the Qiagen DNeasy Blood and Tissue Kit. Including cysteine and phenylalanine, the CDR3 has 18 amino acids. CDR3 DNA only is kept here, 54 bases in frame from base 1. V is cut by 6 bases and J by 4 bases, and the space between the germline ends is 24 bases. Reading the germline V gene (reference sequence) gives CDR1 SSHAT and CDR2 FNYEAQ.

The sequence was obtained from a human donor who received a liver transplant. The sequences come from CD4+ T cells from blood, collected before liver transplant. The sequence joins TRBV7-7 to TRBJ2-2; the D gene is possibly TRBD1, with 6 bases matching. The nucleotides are TGTGCCAGCAGACCTATGATGGAGGACAGTCTTGGCACCGGGGAGCTGTTTTTT. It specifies CASRPMMEDSLGTGELFF.